This is a list of T cell receptor beta chains from one sample in a study of blood T cells in healthy people across ages. Via MiXCR, TCRdb re-called the 5' RACE reads, giving one row per CDR3 protein. The sample lists fewer than 800,000 distinct CDR3 sequences, approximately 25% occurring once. The sample was also linked to a second study, of T cells of mothers and their children.

The sequencing sample was made of blood. The receptors derive from a boy younger than 18 in good health. Each CDR3 is given with its conserved first and last residue. D genes are given only for firm matches. Size is omitted from some rows. Given values are once, few, many or a class for expanded clones.

D,size,J,V,CDR3,DNA
.,few,TRBJ2-1,TRBV29-1,CSVEDPGYNEQFF,TGCAGCGTTGAAGATCCAGGCTACAATGAGCAGTTCTTC
.,few,TRBJ2-7,TRBV5-1,CASSLENGGEQYF,TGCGCCAGCAGCTTGGAGAACGGAGGCGAGCAGTACTTC
.,.,TRBJ2-7,TRBV4-3,CASSQDNAGQTYEQYF,TGCGCCAGCAGCCAAGATAACGCAGGGCAGACCTACGAGCAGTACTTC
.,once,TRBJ1-2,TRBV7-2,CASSRRSLDAYGYTF,TGTGCCAGCAGCCGGCGATCCCTCGACGCCTATGGCTACACCTTC
.,.,TRBJ1-2,TRBV12-3/TRBV12-4,CASSPWGAPGDGINYGYTF,TGTGCCAGCAGCCCCTGGGGCGCACCCGGGGACGGTATTAACTATGGCTACACCTTC
TRBD2,few,TRBJ2-5,TRBV6-1,CASSGQGRGLAGEETQYF,TGTGCCAGCAGTGGACAGGGGAGAGGACTAGCGGGGGAGGAGACCCAGTACTTC
TRBD1,.,TRBJ1-2,TRBV27,CASSFHRGSGYTF,TGTGCCAGCAGTTTCCACAGGGGATCGGGCTACACCTTC
.,.,TRBJ1-2,TRBV12-3/TRBV12-4,CASSQGPSSRDYGYTF,TGTGCCAGCAGTCAAGGACCGTCCTCTCGGGACTATGGCTACACCTTC
.,.,TRBJ2-7,TRBV27,CASSGALSYEQYF,TGTGCCAGCAGCGGGGCCCTATCCTACGAGCAGTACTTC
TRBD1,few,TRBJ2-3,TRBV12-3/TRBV12-4,CASSLTDRVADTQYF,TGTGCCAGCAGTTTAACTGACAGGGTTGCAGATACGCAGTATTTT
.,few,TRBJ2-1,TRBV18,CASSPPGGVNNEQFF,TGTGCCAGCTCACCACCAGGGGGTGTTAACAATGAGCAGTTCTTC
.,.,TRBJ2-7,TRBV12-3/TRBV12-4,CASSRVWHEQYF,TGTGCCAGCAGCAGGGTGTGGCACGAGCAGTACTTC
TRBD1,.,TRBJ2-7,TRBV7-2,CASSSQGWEQYF,TGTGCCAGCAGCTCACAGGGGTGGGAGCAGTACTTC
TRBD1,.,TRBJ1-1,TRBV29-1,CSVVGRQGANTEAFF,TGCAGCGTTGTGGGACGACAGGGGGCGAACACTGAAGCTTTCTTT
.,.,TRBJ1-4,TRBV7-8,CASSRSEKLFF,TGTGCCAGCAGCCGGAGTGAAAAACTGTTTTTT
.,.,TRBJ2-5,TRBV20-1,CSARARGQETQYF,TGCAGTGCTAGAGCCCGCGGCCAAGAGACCCAGTACTTC
.,.,TRBJ2-5,TRBV7-9,CASSLALDVGTQYF,TGTGCCAGCAGCTTAGCGCTAGATGTTGGGACCCAGTACTTC
.,.,TRBJ2-1,TRBV20-1,CSASHSVPYNEQFF,TGCAGTGCTAGTCATAGCGTCCCCTACAATGAGCAGTTCTTC
.,.,TRBJ2-3,TRBV20-1,CSARRGATDTQYF,TGCAGTGCTAGACGGGGGGCAACAGATACGCAGTATTTT
.,.,TRBJ1-3,TRBV12-3/TRBV12-4,CASRVISGNTIYF,TGTGCCAGCAGGGTAATCTCTGGAAACACCATATATTTT
.,few,TRBJ1-5,TRBV6-1,CASSERGMVGQPQHF,TGTGCCAGCAGTGAAAGGGGGATGGTAGGGCAGCCCCAGCATTTT
.,.,TRBJ1-1,TRBV21-1,CASNEVGQGTEAFF,.
.,.,TRBJ2-4,TRBV10-3,CAISDPGVTKNIQYF,TGTGCCATCAGTGATCCGGGGGTAACCAAAAATATTCAGTACTTC
.,few,TRBJ2-2,TRBV6-1,CASSESGAGTGELFF,TGTGCCAGCAGTGAATCCGGGGCGGGCACCGGGGAGCTGTTTTTT
.,few,TRBJ2-5,TRBV12-3/TRBV12-4,CASSFGAPVQETQYF,TGTGCCAGCAGTTTTGGGGCACCAGTCCAAGAGACCCAGTACTTC
.,.,TRBJ2-1,TRBV5-1,CASSPTSLRINEQFF,TGCGCCAGCAGCCCAACTAGCCTTAGAATCAATGAGCAGTTCTTC